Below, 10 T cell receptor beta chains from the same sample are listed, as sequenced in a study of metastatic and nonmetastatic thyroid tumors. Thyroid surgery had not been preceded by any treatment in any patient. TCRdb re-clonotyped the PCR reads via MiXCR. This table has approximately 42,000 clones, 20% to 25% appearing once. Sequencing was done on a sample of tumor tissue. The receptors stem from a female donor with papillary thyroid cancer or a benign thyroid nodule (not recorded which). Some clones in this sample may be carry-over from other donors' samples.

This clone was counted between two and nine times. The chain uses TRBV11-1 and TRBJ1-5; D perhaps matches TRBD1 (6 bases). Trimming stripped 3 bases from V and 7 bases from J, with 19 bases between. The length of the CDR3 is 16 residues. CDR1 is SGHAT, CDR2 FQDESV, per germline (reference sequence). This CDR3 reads CASSLGRGFRCQPQHF. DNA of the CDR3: TGTGCCAGCAGCTTGGGCAGGGGATTCCGGTGCCAGCCCCAGCATTTT.

The CDR3 DNA follows: TGTGCCAGCTCACCTACGGGGCCTGGCGATGGCTACACCTTC. Translating it yields CASSPTGPGDGYTF. The chain links TRBV18 to TRBJ1-2, with D perhaps TRBD1 (5 bases). V gave up 3 bases and J gave up 6 bases, with 14 bases separating them. CDR3 length equals 14 residues. CDR1 KGHSH and CDR2 LQKENI come from the germline V gene. The entire variable domain, with the rest obtained from reference TRBV18 and TRBJ1-2, is as follows: NAGVMQNPRHLVRRRGQEARLRCSPMKGHSHVYWYRQLPEEGLKFMVYLQKENIIDESGMPKERFSAEFPKEGPSILRIQQVVRGDSAAYFCASSPTGPGDGYTFGSGTRLTVV.

CDR3 in amino acids: CASSATLRSTDTQYF. DNA for the CDR3: TGTGCCAGCAGCGCGACCCTGCGGAGCACAGATACGCAGTATTTT. The chain couples TRBV7-3 to TRBJ2-3; D remains ambiguous. Germline V lookup: CDR1 SGHTA, CDR2 FQGTGA. CDR3 length: 15 amino acids. Trimming removed 5 bases from V and 0 bases from J, with 12 bases in between.

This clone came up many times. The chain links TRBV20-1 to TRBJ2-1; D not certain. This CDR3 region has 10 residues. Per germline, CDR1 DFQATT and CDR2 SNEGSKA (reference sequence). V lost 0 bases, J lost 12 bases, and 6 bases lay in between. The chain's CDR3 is CSAREARQFF. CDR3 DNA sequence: TGCAGTGCTAGAGAGGCTCGGCAGTTCTTC.

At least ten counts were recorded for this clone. DNA for the CDR3: TGTGCCACCAGCAGGGGACAGGGTGGCACCGGGGAGCTGTTTTTT. This translates into CATSRGQGGTGELFF. This chain uses TRBV15 with TRBJ2-2; the match to TRBD1 covers 9 bases. The V segment lost 3 bases and the J segment 4 bases; nucleotides outside the gene matches: 3. This CDR3 is 15 amino acids long. CDR1 and CDR2 from the germline V gene are LNHNV and YYDKDF (reference sequence).

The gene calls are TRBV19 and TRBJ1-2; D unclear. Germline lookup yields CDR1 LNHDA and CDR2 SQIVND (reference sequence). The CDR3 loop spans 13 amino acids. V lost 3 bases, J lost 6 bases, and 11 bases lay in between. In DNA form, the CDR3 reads TGTGCCAGTAGTATCTATTATTGGGATGGCTACACCTTC. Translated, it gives CASSIYYWDGYTF.

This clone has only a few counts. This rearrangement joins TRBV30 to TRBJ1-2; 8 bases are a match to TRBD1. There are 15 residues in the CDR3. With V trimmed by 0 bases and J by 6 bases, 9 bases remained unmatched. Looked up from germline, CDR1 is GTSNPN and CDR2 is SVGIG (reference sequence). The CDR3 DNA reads TGTGCCTGGAGTGTACAGGGGGAGCTGGTGGATGGCTACACCTTC. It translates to CAWSVQGELVDGYTF.

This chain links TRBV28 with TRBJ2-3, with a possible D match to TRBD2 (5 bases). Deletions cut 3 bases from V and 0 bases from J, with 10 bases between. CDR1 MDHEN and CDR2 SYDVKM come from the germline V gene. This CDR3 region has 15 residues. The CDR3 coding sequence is TGTGCCAGCAGTTTTGCCGGGGATAGCACAGATACGCAGTATTTT. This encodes CASSFAGDSTDTQYF. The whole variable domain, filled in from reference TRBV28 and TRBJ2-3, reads DVKVTQSSRYLVKRTGEKVFLECVQDMDHENMFWYRQDPGLGLRLIYFSYDVKMKEKGDIPEGYSVSREKKERFSLILESASTNQTSMYLCASSFAGDSTDTQYFGPGTRLTVL.

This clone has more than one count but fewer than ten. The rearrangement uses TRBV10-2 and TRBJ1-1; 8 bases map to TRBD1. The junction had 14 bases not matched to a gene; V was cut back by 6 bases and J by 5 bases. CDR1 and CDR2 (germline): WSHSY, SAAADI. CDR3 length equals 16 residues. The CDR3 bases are TGCGCCAGCAGACCCACAGGGGGATGGTCGGGAACTGAAGCTTTCTTT. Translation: CASRPTGGWSGTEAFF.

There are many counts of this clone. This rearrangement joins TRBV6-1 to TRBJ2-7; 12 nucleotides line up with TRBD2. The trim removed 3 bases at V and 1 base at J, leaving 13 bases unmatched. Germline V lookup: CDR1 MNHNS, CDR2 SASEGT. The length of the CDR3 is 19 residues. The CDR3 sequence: CASSDELGLAGGFSYEQYF. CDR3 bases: TGTGCCAGCAGTGATGAATTAGGGCTAGCGGGAGGGTTTTCCTACGAGCAGTACTTC.